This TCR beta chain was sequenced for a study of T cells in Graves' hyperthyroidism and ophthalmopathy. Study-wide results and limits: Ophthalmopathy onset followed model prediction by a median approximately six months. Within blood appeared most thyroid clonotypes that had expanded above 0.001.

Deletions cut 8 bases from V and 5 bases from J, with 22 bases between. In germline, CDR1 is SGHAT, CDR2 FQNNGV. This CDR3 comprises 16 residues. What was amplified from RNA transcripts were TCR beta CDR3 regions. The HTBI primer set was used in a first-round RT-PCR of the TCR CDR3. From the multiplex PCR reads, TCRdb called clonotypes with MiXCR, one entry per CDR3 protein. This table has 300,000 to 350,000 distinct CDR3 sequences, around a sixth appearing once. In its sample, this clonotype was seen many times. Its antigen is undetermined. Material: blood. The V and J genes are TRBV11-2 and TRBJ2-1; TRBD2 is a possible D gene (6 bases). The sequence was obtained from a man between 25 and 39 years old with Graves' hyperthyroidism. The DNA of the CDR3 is TGTGCCAGCTCAAAGGCGGGAATTTTAGGCGACAATGAGCAGTTCTTC. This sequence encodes CASSKAGILGDNEQFF. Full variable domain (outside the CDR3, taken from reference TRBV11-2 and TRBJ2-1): EAGVAQSPRYKIIEKRQSVAFWCNPISGHATLYWYQQILGQGPKLLIQFQNNGVVDDSQLPKDRFSAERLKGVDSTLKIQPAKLEDSAVYLCASSKAGILGDNEQFFGPGTRLTVL.